This TCR beta chain is from a study of blood T cell repertoires in COVID-19. The wider study: Nucleic acid was either cDNA or gDNA, and it came from T cells, B-cell-depleted T cells, or PBMCs.

The CDR3 covers 16 residues. Per the germline V gene, CDR1 is ENHRY and CDR2 is SYGVKD. V was pared by 2 bases and J by 1 base, with 12 bases between. This table comes from immunoSEQ multiplex PCR, and its TCRdb copy is limited to in-frame clones, with some not included. The sample lists around 170,000 clones, about 81% occurring once. The TCR was taken from a woman of 80 years or more with COVID-19, enrolled during active disease. Input material: peripheral blood. The rearrangement uses TRBV10-3 and TRBJ2-1, with D perhaps matching TRBD1 (6 bases). The CDR3 spells CAISEPGQTSYNEQFF. The CDR3 region has the DNA TGTGCCATCAGTGAGCCCGGACAGACTTCCTACAATGAGCAGTTCTTC.